The source of this T cell receptor (beta chain) is a study of identical twins (dated by TCRdb to 2015 to 2016). For the wider study: To test whether fetal clonotypes persist, this study deep-sequenced TCR alpha and beta repertoires from monozygotic twins, from unrelated adults of various ages, and from cord blood. To rule out contamination, the twin experiments were replicated at different times with different library preparation protocols. Overall study results and their limits: Abundant cord blood beta clonotypes had fewer insertions, young adult naive repertoires showed a similar but weaker trend, and memory repertoires showed no such trend. Recombination models systematically underestimated out-of-frame TCR alpha sharing in monozygotic twins but agreed with sharing between unrelated individuals. Because the same donors could not be followed over many years, the conclusions relied on cross-sectional statistical analysis. Excess twin sharing in beta out-of-frame sequences was weaker because fewer shared sequences lowered the signal-to-noise ratio. Zero-insertion analyses could be partly confounded by invariant T cells such as MAIT and iNKT, though diverse VJ usage argued against such confounding for most clonotypes. Compared with coincidental sharing between unrelated individuals, out-of-frame TCR alpha sequences shared between twins had an excess of sequences with low generation probability.

This clonotype was found a few times. This receptor's antigen is unknown. No base quality information exists; no much larger clone differs at one position. Libraries were constructed by 5' RACE. TCRdb names Illumina HiSeq 2000 as the instrument used. A universal primer binding site was introduced by template switching, and a unique molecular identifier was present in the final cDNA, enabling accurate counting of TCR cDNA molecules. Specific primers in the conserved constant-segment region were used to synthesize first-strand cDNA for TCR alpha and beta chains. To control for contamination, every cDNA library was double barcoded, receiving both a SMART-Mk sample barcode and Illumina barcodes. TruSeq adapter sequences along with Illumina sample barcodes were introduced in two successive PCR steps. TCR alpha and beta cDNA libraries were sequenced on the Illumina HiSeq platform with custom primers. In the authors' own workflow: Unique molecular identifiers were extracted from raw reads with MiGEC, and CDR3 positions were determined with MiXCR. For each individual, recombination models were inferred using an EM algorithm with the repgenHMM and IGoR tools. The analysis of shared clonotypes was done with the tcR package in R, with sharing normalized by the product of cloneset sizes. To study raw recombination free of thymic and clonal selection effects, out-of-frame nonproductive sequences were analyzed. Clones were called with MiXCR by TCRdb after fastp trimmed the public reads at Q25, and only in-frame beta chains were retained. For every CDR3 protein sequence, its rows merge into one entry that carries the most common genes and DNA. TCRdb's processing, not the authors', yielded these V and J calls. The sample profile shows hundreds of thousands of distinct CDR3 sequences; roughly 8% of them were found once. The top ten clones comprise around 0.98% of the sample.

As encoded in the germline V gene, CDR1 is MDHEN while CDR2 is SYDVKM. The CDR3 sequence holds 15 residues, the cysteine and phenylalanine included. The retained sequence is limited to the CDR3, 45 bases, with the frame set at the first base. Clipping removes 8 bases from V and 2 bases from J, with 10 as the unmatched junction base count. All donors were healthy Caucasians. The twin cohort consisted of three pairs of female monozygotic twins, all aged roughly 18 to 29 years. The RNA used for TCR libraries was isolated from peripheral blood mononuclear cells. This sample was shared with a second study, whose subject was yellow fever vaccine responses in identical twins. As the second publication notes: The T cell response to vaccination in identical twins was reported by the authors to appear partly convergent and partly personalized. The study precisely tracked vaccine-responding T cell clones in identical twins.

Sequenced input: PBMCs. The chain uses TRBV28 and TRBJ2-3, and 7 junction bases match TRBD1. The TCR originated in a young woman in good health. CDR3 region: CASGSNRGPTDTQYF. The DNA sequence is as follows: TGTGCCAGCGGATCTAACAGGGGACCCACAGATACGCAGTATTTT. The full variable domain, completed from the reference TRBV28 and TRBJ2-3 proteins outside the CDR3, reads DVKVTQSSRYLVKRTGEKVFLECVQDMDHENMFWYRQDPGLGLRLIYFSYDVKMKEKGDIPEGYSVSREKKERFSLILESASTNQTSMYLCASGSNRGPTDTQYFGPGTRLTVL.